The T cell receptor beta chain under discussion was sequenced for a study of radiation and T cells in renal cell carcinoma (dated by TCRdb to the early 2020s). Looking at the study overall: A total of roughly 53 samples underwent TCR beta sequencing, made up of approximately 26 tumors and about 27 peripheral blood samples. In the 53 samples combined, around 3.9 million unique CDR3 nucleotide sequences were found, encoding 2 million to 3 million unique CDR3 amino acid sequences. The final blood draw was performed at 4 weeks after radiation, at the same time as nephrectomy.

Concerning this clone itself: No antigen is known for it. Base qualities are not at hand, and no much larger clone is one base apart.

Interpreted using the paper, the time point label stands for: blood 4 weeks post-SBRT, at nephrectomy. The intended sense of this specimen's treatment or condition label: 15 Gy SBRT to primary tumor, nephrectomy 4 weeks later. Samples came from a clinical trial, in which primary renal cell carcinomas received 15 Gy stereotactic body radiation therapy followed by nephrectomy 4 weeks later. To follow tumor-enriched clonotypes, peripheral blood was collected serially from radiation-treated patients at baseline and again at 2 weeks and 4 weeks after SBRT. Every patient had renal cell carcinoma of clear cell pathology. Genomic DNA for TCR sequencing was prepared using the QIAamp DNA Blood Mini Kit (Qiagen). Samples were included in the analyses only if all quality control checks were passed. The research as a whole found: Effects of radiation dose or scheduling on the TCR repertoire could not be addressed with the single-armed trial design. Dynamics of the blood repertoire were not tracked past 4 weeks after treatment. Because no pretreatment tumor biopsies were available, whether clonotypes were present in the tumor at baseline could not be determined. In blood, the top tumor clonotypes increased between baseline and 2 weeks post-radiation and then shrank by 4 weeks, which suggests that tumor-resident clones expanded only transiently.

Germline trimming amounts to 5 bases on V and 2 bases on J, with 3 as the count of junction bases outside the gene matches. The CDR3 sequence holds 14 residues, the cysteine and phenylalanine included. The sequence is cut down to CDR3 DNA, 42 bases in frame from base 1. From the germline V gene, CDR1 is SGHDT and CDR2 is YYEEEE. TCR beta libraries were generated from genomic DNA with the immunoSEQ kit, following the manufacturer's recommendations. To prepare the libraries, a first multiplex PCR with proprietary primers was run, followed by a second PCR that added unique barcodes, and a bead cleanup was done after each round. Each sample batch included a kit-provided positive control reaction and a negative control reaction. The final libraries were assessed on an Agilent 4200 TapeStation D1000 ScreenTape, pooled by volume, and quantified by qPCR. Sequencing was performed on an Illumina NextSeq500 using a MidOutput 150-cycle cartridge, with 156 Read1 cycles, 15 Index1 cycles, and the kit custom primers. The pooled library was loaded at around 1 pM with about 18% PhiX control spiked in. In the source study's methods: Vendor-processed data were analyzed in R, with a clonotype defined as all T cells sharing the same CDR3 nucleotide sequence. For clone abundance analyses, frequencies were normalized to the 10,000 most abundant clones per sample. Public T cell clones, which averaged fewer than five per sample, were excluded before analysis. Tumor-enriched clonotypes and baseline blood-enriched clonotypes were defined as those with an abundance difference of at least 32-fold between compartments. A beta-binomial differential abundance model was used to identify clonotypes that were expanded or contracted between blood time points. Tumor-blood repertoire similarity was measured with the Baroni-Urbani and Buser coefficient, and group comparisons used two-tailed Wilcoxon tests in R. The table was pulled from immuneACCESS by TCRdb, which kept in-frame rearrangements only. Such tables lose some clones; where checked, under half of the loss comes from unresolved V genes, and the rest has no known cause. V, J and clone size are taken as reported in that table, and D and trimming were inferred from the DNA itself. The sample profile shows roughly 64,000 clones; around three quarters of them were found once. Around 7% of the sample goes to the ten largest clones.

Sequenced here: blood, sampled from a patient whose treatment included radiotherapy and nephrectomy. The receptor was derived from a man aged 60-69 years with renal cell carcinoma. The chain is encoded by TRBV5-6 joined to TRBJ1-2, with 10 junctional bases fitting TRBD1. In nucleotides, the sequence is TGTGCCAGCAGAGGACAGGGGGGCAACTATGGCTACACCTTC. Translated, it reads CASRGQGGNYGYTF.